These 22 T cell receptor beta chains were all obtained from the same sample, sequenced in a study of blood T cell repertoires in COVID-19. Using immunoSEQ multiplex PCR, the repertoire was profiled, and TCRdb retains in-frame clones only, with some absent. The sample has some 180,000 clones; approximately 80% are singletons. Sample: PBMCs or T cells enriched from blood (not recorded which). Receptors originate from a man aged 55 to 70 who had been exposed to COVID-19.

This clone showed up just a few times. This chain connects TRBV6-5 to TRBJ1-2; D gene unclear. Per the germline V gene, CDR1 is MNHEY and CDR2 is SVGAGI. The ends were cut back, 6 bases at V and 7 bases at J, with 18 bases in the middle. This CDR3 comprises 14 residues. The CDR3 loop reads CASRADGEERGYTF. The DNA for the CDR3 is TGTGCCAGCAGAGCGGACGGTGAGGAGCGTGGCTACACCTTC.

The rearrangement joins TRBV28 to TRBJ1-2, with D possibly matching TRBD1 (6 bases). V was clipped by 4 bases and J by 0 bases, with 12 bases between them. The CDR3 covers 15 residues. Germline V lookup: CDR1 MDHEN, CDR2 SYDVKM. The DNA for the CDR3 is TGTGCCAGCAGTTGGGACATGACAGCTAACTATGGCTACACCTTC. Encoded protein: CASSWDMTANYGYTF.

The chain is built from TRBV30 and TRBJ1-2, with a possible D match to TRBD1 (6 bases). This CDR3 has 16 residues. The V gene lost 2 bases and the J gene lost 4 bases, with 20 bases spanning the gap. Germline lookup yields CDR1 GTSNPN and CDR2 SVGIG (reference sequence). Written as DNA, the CDR3 is TGTGCCTGGAGTCCCACCTGGGGGGGCGGAAGCTATGGCTACACCTTC. Translation gives CAWSPTWGGGSYGYTF. Based on the CDR3 plus reference TRBV30 and TRBJ1-2, the full variable domain is SQTIHQWPATLVQPVGSPLSLECTVEGTSNPNLYWYRQAAGRGLQLLFYSVGIGQISSEVPQNLSASRPQDRQFILSSKKLLLSDSGFYLCAWSPTWGGGSYGYTFGSGTRLTVV.

The chain has TRBV7-3 and TRBJ2-7; 9 bases line up with TRBD1. This CDR3 spans 14 amino acids. The V segment lost 7 bases and the J segment 5 bases; nucleotides outside the gene matches: 9. CDR1 is SGHTA, CDR2 FQGTGA, per germline. The CDR3 coding sequence is TGTGCCAGCAAGGTTGGGACAGGGACTAACGAGCAGTACTTC. It encodes CASKVGTGTNEQYF.

This clone has only one observation. This sequence joins TRBV3-1 (or the pseudogene TRBV3-2) and TRBJ2-7; TRBD1 matches 7 bases. The length of the CDR3 is 17 residues. Germline V gene sequence: CDR1 LGHDT, CDR2 YNNKEL (reference sequence). V trimming: 3 bases; J trimming: 1 base; junction bases outside the gene matches: 12. CDR3 amino acids: CASSHAYRGRGSYEQYF. The CDR3 bases are TGTGCCAGCAGCCACGCTTACAGGGGAAGGGGATCCTACGAGCAGTACTTC.

The V call is TRBV7-2, the J call TRBJ2-3; tentatively, D is TRBD1 (6 bases). Germline V CDR1 and CDR2: SGHTA, FQGNSA. Trimming shortened V by 5 bases and J by 3 bases, and 18 bases separated the two germline ends. The CDR3 contains 16 residues. CDR3 in DNA: TGTGCCAGCAGCCTTTCTCTTAGTCAGGGGACAGATACGCAGTATTTT. This sequence encodes CASSLSLSQGTDTQYF. Supplemented by reference TRBV7-2 and TRBJ2-3, the full variable domain reads GAGVSQSPSNKVTEKGKDVELRCDPISGHTALYWYRQSLGQGLEFLIYFQGNSAPDKSGLPSDRFSAERTGGSVSTLTIQRTQQEDSAVYLCASSLSLSQGTDTQYFGPGTRLTVL.

The rearrangement joins TRBV9 to TRBJ2-3, with D hard to call. The CDR3 loop spans 15 amino acids. The V end was cut by 5 bases, the J end by 0 bases, with 13 bases between. Germline CDR1 is SGDLS and CDR2 is YYNGEE. The CDR3, as DNA: TGTGCCAGCAGTAGAGCCGTAACTAGCACAGATACGCAGTATTTT. Protein product: CASSRAVTSTDTQYF.

The chain links TRBV7-8 to TRBJ2-1; 8 bases are a match to TRBD2. After removal of 5 bases from V and 8 bases from J, the junction contained 14 bases not matched to a gene. Per germline, CDR1 SGHVS and CDR2 FQNEAQ. The CDR3 runs 16 residues. The chain's CDR3 is CASSPSTSGFGDEQFF. CDR3 coding DNA: TGTGCCAGCAGCCCGAGTACTAGCGGCTTCGGCGATGAGCAGTTCTTC.

The chain has TRBV7-2 and TRBJ1-1, with a possible D match to TRBD1 (5 bases). CDR3 length equals 14 residues. Germline V lookup: CDR1 SGHTA, CDR2 FQGNSA. The V end was cut by 1 base, the J end by 1 base, with 7 bases between. The CDR3 loop is CASSLVTGNTEAFF. The CDR3 DNA reads TGTGCCAGCAGCTTAGTTACAGGGAACACTGAAGCTTTCTTT.

This clone appeared a single time. This chain joins TRBV7-2 and TRBJ1-4, with 8 bases identical to TRBD1. J was trimmed by 7 bases and V by 1 base; bases with no gene match: 5. Germline loops: CDR1 SGHTA, CDR2 FQGNSA. This CDR3 region has 15 residues. The CDR3 is CASSLGQGSGEKLFF. CDR3 in DNA: TGTGCCAGCAGCTTAGGACAGGGGAGCGGTGAAAAACTGTTTTTT.

The CDR3 loop reads CASSEGGRRGDTQYF. The CDR3 nucleotides are TGCGCCAGCAGTGAGGGCGGGAGGCGAGGAGATACGCAGTATTTT. The chain recombines TRBV10-2 with TRBJ2-3, with 8 bases identical to TRBD2. V lost 2 bases, J lost 5 bases, and 6 bases stayed unmatched. The germline V gene has CDR1 WSHSY and CDR2 SAAADI. This CDR3 has 15 residues.

This chain uses TRBV27 with TRBJ2-1; 9 bases are shared with TRBD2. The CDR3 covers 21 residues. With 3 bases clipped from V and 3 bases from J, the junction kept 21 bases outside the gene matches. Germline values: CDR1 MNHEY, CDR2 SMNVEV (reference sequence). The CDR3 nucleotides read TGTGCCAGCAGTTTTGTCCCGACAGGGTTAATAGCGGGAGTTCTCTACAATGAGCAGTTCTTC. Translating it yields CASSFVPTGLIAGVLYNEQFF.

V gene TRBV12-3 or TRBV12-4 combines with J gene TRBJ2-1; no clear D. V was shortened by 6 bases and J by 9 bases, with 9 bases between the two germline ends. The CDR3 has 11 amino acids. The CDR3 loop is CASRLIAEQFF. CDR3 nucleotides: TGTGCCAGCAGGCTAATTGCTGAGCAGTTCTTC.

The V and J genes are TRBV7-9 and TRBJ2-5; 15 bases are a match to TRBD2. J was trimmed by 4 bases and V by 4 bases; bases with no gene match: 7. CDR3 size: 17 residues. Germline V CDR1 and CDR2: SEHNR, FQNEAQ (reference sequence). The CDR3 DNA is TGTGCCAGCAGCTCTTATTTGGGACTAGCGGGAGGAGAGACCCAGTACTTC. Protein product: CASSSYLGLAGGETQYF.

The chain recombines TRBV18 with TRBJ1-6; 7 bases align to TRBD1. The CDR3 is 14 residues long. Germline lookup yields CDR1 KGHSH and CDR2 LQKENI. V was clipped by 4 bases and J by 10 bases; unmatched bases: 7. This chain's CDR3 is CASSLRDSLSPLHF. The CDR3 DNA follows: TGTGCCAGCTCACTCCGGGACAGCCTATCACCCCTCCACTTT.

Only one count was recorded for this clone. The chain has TRBV6-5 and TRBJ2-7; TRBD2 matches 9 bases. V shed 5 bases, J shed 4 bases, and the junction held 6 bases outside the gene matches. The CDR3 contains 14 residues. CDR1 is MNHEY and CDR2 is SVGAGI in the germline V gene. The chain's CDR3 is CASSLSGRFYEQYF. Written as DNA, the CDR3 is TGTGCCAGCAGTCTTAGCGGGAGATTTTACGAGCAGTACTTC.

The rearrangement links TRBV30 to TRBJ1-1, with unresolved D. The V gene's germline CDR1 is GTSNPN and CDR2 SVGIG (reference sequence). Between the trimmed V and J ends, which lost 0 bases and 0 bases, there was a span of 8 bases. This CDR3 has 14 amino acids. DNA for the CDR3: TGTGCCTGGAGTGTAGCGTGGATGAACACTGAAGCTTTCTTT. Translation gives CAWSVAWMNTEAFF.

The V and J genes are TRBV5-4 and TRBJ1-2, with a tentative D call TRBD1 (6 bases). This CDR3 comprises 16 residues. The V and J ends lost 5 bases and 3 bases respectively, with 20 bases between them. In germline, CDR1 is SGHNT, CDR2 YYREEE (reference sequence). This chain's CDR3 is CASRQGQLRTYYGYTF. The DNA of the CDR3 is TGTGCCAGCAGACAGGGACAACTCAGGACCTACTATGGCTACACCTTC.

The rearrangement uses TRBV28 and TRBJ1-1; possible D gene TRBD1, 5 bases. Between the trimmed V and J ends, which lost 8 bases and 6 bases, there was a span of 19 bases. The germline gives CDR1 MDHEN, CDR2 SYDVKM. This CDR3 is built from 14 residues. The CDR3 sequence is CASPRAGENSEAFF. The CDR3 DNA reads as TGTGCCAGCCCCCGGGCGGGGGAAAATTCTGAAGCTTTCTTT.

This chain connects TRBV28 to TRBJ1-6, with D perhaps matching TRBD1 (6 bases). CDR3 length equals 14 residues. CDR1 is MDHEN and CDR2 is SYDVKM in the germline V gene. Trimming removed 6 bases at V and 10 bases at J, with 16 bases between. The CDR3 protein is CASSDSGAMSPLHF. The CDR3, as DNA: TGTGCCAGCAGCGACTCAGGGGCCATGTCACCCCTCCACTTT.

V gene TRBV3-1 (or the pseudogene TRBV3-2) combines with J gene TRBJ1-2; 7 bases match TRBD1. CDR1 is LGHDT and CDR2 is YNNKEL in the germline V gene (reference sequence). J lost 2 bases, V lost 1 base, and 4 bases had no gene match. This CDR3 is built from 15 residues. CDR3 bases: TGTGCCAGCAGCCAAGCCCCAGGGGGAAACTATGGCTACACCTTC. Residues: CASSQAPGGNYGYTF.

V usage is TRBV28 and J usage is TRBJ2-7; 12 nucleotides line up with TRBD1. This CDR3 comprises 13 residues. Germline lookup yields CDR1 MDHEN and CDR2 SYDVKM. The J segment lost 4 bases and the V segment lost 11 bases, leaving 6 bases of the junction unmatched. The CDR3, as DNA: TGTGCCGCAGGGACAGGGGGCTCTTACGAGCAGTACTTC. This translates into CAAGTGGSYEQYF.